This TCR beta chain was obtained from a study of blood T cell repertoires in COVID-19. Clones were sequenced by immunoSEQ multiplex PCR, and TCRdb holds only the in-frame ones, with some missing. The sample consists of about 120,000 clones, 85% of them appearing once. The CDR3 covers 17 residues. Germline V lookup: CDR1 LGHNA, CDR2 YSLEER. V was cut by 0 bases and J by 4 bases, with 18 bases left in between. The sequencing input was peripheral blood. The clonotype was recovered from a man between 35 and 55 years old with acute or convalescent COVID-19. The chain combines TRBV4-3 with TRBJ1-2; possible D gene TRBD1, 6 bases. The CDR3 nucleotides are TGCGCCAGCAGCCAAGAGTCAGGGGCGGCTATAATCTATGGCTACACCTTC. This codes for CASSQESGAAIIYGYTF.